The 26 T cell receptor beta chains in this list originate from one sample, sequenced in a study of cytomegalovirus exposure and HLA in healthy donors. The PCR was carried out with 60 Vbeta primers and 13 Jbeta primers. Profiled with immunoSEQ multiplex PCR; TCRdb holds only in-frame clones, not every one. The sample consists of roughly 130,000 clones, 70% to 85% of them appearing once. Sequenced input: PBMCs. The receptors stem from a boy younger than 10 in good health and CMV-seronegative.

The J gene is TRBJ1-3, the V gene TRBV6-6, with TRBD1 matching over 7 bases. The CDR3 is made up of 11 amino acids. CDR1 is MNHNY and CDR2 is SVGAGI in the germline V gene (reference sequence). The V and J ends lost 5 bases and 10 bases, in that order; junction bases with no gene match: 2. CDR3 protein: CASSTTGTIYF. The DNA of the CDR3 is TGTGCCAGCAGTACGACAGGGACCATATATTTT.

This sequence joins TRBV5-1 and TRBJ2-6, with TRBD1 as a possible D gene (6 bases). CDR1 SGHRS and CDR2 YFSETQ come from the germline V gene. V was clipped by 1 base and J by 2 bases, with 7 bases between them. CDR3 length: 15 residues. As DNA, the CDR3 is TGCGCCAGCAGCTTGTCAGGGGCTGGGGCCAACGTCCTGACTTTC. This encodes CASSLSGAGANVLTF.

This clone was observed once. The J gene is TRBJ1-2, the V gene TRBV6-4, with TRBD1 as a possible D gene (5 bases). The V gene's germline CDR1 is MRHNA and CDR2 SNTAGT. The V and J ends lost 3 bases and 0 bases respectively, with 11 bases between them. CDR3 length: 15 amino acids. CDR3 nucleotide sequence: TGTGCCAGCAGTGAAGGAGGGGACGCTAACTATGGCTACACCTTC. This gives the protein CASSEGGDANYGYTF.

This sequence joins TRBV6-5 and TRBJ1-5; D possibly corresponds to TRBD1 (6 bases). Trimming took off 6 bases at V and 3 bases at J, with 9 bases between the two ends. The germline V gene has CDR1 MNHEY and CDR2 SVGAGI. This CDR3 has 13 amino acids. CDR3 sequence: CASSQGFNQPQHF. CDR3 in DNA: TGTGCCAGCAGCCAGGGGTTCAATCAGCCCCAGCATTTT.

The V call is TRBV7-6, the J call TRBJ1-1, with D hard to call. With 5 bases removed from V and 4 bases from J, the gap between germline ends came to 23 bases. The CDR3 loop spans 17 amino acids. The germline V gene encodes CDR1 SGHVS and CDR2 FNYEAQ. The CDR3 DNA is TGTGCCAGCAGCCCCAAAGGCTGGGGAGGAGGACGCACTGAAGCTTTCTTT. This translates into CASSPKGWGGGRTEAFF.

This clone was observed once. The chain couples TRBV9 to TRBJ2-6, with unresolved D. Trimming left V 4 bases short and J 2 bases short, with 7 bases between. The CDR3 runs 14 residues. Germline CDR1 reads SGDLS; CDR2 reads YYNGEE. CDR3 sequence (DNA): TGTGCCAGCAGCCCCCCTGCTGGGGCCAACGTCCTGACTTTC. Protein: CASSPPAGANVLTF.

In DNA form, the CDR3 reads TGTGCCAGCAGCCCAGGACTAGCGGGGGTTAAATTAGAGACCCAGTACTTC. This encodes CASSPGLAGVKLETQYF. The chain combines TRBV27 with TRBJ2-5; TRBD2 matches at 13 bases. CDR3 length equals 17 residues. Germline V gives CDR1 MNHEY, CDR2 SMNVEV (reference sequence). The J segment lost 4 bases and the V segment lost 6 bases, leaving 11 bases of the junction unmatched.

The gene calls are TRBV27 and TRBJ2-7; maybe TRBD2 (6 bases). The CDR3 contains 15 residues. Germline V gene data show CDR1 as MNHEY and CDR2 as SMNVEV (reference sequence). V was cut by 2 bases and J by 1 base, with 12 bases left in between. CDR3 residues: CASSLTRERSYEQYV. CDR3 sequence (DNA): TGTGCCAGCAGTTTAACCCGGGAGAGGTCCTACGAGCAGTACGTC.

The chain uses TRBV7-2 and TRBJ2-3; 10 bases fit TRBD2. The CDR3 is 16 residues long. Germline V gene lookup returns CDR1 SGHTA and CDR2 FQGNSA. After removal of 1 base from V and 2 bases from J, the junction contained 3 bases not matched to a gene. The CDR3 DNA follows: TGTGCCAGCAGCTTAGGGCTAGCGGGGGCCACAGATACGCAGTATTTT. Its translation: CASSLGLAGATDTQYF.

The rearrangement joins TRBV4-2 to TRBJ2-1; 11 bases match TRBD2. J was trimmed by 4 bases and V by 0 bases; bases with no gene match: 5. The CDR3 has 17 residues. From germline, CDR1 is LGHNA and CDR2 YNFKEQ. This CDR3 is CASSQDPGTSGYNEQFF. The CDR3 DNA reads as TGTGCCAGCAGCCAAGATCCGGGGACTAGCGGATACAATGAGCAGTTCTTC.

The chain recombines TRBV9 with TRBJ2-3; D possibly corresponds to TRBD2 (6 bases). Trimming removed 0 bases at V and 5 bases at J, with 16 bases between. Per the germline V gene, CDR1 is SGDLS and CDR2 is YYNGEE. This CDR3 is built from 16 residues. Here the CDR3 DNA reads TGTGCCAGCAGCGTAGGCGAATATGCGGGAAGAGATACGCAGTATTTT. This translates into CASSVGEYAGRDTQYF.

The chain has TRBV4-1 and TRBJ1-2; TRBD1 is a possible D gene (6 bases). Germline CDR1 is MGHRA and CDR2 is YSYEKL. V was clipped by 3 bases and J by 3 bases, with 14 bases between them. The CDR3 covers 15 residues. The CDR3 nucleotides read TGCGCCAGCAGCCATCGAGCAGGGGCAGACTATGGCTACACCTTC. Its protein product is CASSHRAGADYGYTF.

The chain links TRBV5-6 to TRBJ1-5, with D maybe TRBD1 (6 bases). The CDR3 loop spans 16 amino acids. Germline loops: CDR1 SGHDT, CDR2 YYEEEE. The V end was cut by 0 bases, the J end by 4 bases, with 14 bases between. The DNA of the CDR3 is TGTGCCAGCAGCTTGGGCACAGGGACAAGGAATCAGCCCCAGCATTTT. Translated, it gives CASSLGTGTRNQPQHF.

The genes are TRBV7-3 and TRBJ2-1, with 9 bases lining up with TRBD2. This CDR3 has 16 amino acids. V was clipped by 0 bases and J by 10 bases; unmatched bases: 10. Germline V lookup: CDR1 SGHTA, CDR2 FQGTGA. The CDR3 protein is CASSLTGVAGEGEQFF. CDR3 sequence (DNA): TGTGCCAGCAGCTTAACTGGGGTAGCGGGAGAGGGGGAGCAGTTCTTC. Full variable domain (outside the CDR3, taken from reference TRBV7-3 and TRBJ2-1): GAGVSQTPSNKVTEKGKYVELRCDPISGHTALYWYRQSLGQGPEFLIYFQGTGAADDSGLPNDRFFAVRPEGSVSTLKIQRTERGDSAVYLCASSLTGVAGEGEQFFGPGTRLTVL.

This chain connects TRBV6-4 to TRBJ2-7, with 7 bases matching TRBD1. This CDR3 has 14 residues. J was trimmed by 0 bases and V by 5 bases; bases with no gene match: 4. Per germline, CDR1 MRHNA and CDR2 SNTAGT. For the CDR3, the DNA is TGTGCCAGCAGTCGGGACAGATACTCCTACGAGCAGTACGTC. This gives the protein CASSRDRYSYEQYV.

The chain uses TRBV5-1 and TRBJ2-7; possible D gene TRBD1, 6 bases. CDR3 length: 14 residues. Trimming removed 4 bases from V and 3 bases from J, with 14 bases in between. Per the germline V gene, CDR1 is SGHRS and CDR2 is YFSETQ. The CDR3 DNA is TGCGCCAGCAGCCCGCCGGGACAAGTCTACGAGCAGTACTTC. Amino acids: CASSPPGQVYEQYF.

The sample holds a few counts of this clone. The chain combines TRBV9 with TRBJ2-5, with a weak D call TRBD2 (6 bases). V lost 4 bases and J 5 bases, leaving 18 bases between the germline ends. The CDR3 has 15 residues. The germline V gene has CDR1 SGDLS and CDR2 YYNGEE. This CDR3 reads CASSTGVREGETQYF. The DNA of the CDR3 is TGTGCCAGCAGCACGGGGGTCCGCGAGGGGGAGACCCAGTACTTC.

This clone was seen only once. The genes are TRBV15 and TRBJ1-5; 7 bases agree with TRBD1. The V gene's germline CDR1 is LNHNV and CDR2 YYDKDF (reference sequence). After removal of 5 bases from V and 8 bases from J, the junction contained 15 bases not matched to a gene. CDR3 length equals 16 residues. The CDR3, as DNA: TGTGCCACCAGCCCAGGGAACCGACAGGGTTGGGAGCCCCAGCATTTT. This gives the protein CATSPGNRQGWEPQHF.

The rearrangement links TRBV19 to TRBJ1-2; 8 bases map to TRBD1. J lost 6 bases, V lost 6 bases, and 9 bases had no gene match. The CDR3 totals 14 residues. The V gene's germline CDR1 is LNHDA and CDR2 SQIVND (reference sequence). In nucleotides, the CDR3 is TGTGCCAGTAGCCCCCCCGGGACAGGCGATGGCTACACCTTC. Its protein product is CASSPPGTGDGYTF.

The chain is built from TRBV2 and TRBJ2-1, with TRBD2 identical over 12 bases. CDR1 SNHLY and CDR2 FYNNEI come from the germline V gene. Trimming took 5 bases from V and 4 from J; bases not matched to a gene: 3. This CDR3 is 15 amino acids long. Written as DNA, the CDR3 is TGTGCCAGCAGTACCCTAGCGGGAGGGTACAATGAGCAGTTCTTC. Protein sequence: CASSTLAGGYNEQFF.

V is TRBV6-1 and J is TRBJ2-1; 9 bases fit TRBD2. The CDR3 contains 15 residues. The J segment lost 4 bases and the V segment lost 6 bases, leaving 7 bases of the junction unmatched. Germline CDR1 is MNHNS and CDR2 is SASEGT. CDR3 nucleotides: TGTGCCAGCAGGGAACTAGCGGGCGGGTACAATGAGCAGTTCTTC. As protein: CASRELAGGYNEQFF.

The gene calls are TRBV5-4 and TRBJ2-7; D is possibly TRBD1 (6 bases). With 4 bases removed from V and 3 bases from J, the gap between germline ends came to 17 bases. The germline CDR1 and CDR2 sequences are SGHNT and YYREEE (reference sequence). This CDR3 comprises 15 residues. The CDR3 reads CASSKGGDTNYEQYF. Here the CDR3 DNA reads TGTGCCAGCAGCAAGGGTGGGGACACCAACTACGAGCAGTACTTC.

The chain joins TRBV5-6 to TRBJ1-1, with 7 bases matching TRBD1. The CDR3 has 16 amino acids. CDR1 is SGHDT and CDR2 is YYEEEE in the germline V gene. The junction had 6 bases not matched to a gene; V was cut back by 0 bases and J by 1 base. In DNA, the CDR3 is TGTGCCAGCAGCTTGGTCCGGGACAGTCAGAACACTGAAGCTTTCTTT. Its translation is CASSLVRDSQNTEAFF.

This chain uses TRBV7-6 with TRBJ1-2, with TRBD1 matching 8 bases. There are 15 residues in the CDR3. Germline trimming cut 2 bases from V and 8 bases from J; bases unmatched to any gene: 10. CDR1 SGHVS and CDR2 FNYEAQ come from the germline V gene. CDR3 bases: TGTGCCAGCAGCTTAATTGACAGGGGCCCGGGGGGCTACACCTTC. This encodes CASSLIDRGPGGYTF.

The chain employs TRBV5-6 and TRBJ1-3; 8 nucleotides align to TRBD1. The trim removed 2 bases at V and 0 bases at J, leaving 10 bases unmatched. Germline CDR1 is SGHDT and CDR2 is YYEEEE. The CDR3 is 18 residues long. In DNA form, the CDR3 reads TGTGCCAGCAGCTTACCTCCCGCCACAGGGGGCTCTGGAAACACCATATATTTT. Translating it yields CASSLPPATGGSGNTIYF.

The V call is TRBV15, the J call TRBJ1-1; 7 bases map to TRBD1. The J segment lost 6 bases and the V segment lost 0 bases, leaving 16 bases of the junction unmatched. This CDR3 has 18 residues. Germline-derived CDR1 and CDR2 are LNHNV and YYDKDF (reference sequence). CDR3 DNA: TGTGCCACCAGCAGAGATACCCCCTTCGGAGGGGGCGACGCTGAAGCTTTCTTT. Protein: CATSRDTPFGGGDAEAFF. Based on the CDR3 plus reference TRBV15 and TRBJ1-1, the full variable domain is DAMVIQNPRYQVTQFGKPVTLSCSQTLNHNVMYWYQQKSSQAPKLLFHYYDKDFNNEADTPDNFQSRRPNTSFCFLDIRSPGLGDTAMYLCATSRDTPFGGGDAEAFFGQGTRLTVV.